Listed below are T cell receptor beta chains from one sample, sequenced in a study of technical replicates of blood from several donors. This table comes from immunoSEQ multiplex PCR, and its TCRdb copy is limited to in-frame clones, with some not included. The data show tens of thousands of clones, with less than 95% seen just once and 0.38% held by the top ten. Source material: T cells isolated from PBMCs. These receptors came from a human donor in good health. Each CDR3 is given with its conserved first and last residue. The order of the fields is V gene, clone size, D gene, J gene, CDR3 protein, CDR3 DNA. A D gene is named only where the DNA matches it firmly. The size of a clone is reported for some rows only, either as once, few or many, or as a class for expanded clones.

v_call: TRBV6-5
clone_size: .
d_call: TRBD2
j_call: TRBJ2-1
cdr3_aa: CASSYTGLAGDGEQFF
cdr3_nt: TGTGCCAGCAGTTACACGGGACTAGCGGGAGATGGTGAGCAGTTCTTC

v_call: TRBV11-2
clone_size: .
d_call: TRBD2
j_call: TRBJ2-7
cdr3_aa: CASSSGSRESSEQYF
cdr3_nt: TGTGCCAGCAGCTCCGGCTCGCGGGAGAGTAGCGAGCAGTACTTC

v_call: TRBV27
clone_size: .
d_call: .
j_call: TRBJ1-2
cdr3_aa: CASRSDRYYGYTF
cdr3_nt: TGTGCCAGCAGATCCGACAGGTACTATGGCTACACCTTC

v_call: TRBV9
clone_size: .
d_call: TRBD2
j_call: TRBJ2-3
cdr3_aa: CASSVAGGLTDTQYF
cdr3_nt: TGTGCCAGCAGCGTAGCGGGAGGGCTAACAGATACGCAGTATTTT

v_call: TRBV5-6
clone_size: .
d_call: TRBD2
j_call: TRBJ2-7
cdr3_aa: CASSLLAGGNEQYF
cdr3_nt: TGTGCCAGCAGCTTACTAGCGGGAGGGAACGAGCAGTACTTC

v_call: TRBV6-1
clone_size: .
d_call: TRBD1
j_call: TRBJ1-1
cdr3_aa: CASGWDREIDTEAFF
cdr3_nt: TGTGCCAGCGGGTGGGACAGGGAAATAGACACTGAAGCTTTCTTT

v_call: TRBV9
clone_size: .
d_call: TRBD2
j_call: TRBJ2-7
cdr3_aa: CASSVSGRAYEQYF
cdr3_nt: TGTGCCAGCAGCGTTAGCGGGCGGGCCTACGAGCAGTACTTC

v_call: TRBV6-5
clone_size: .
d_call: TRBD1
j_call: TRBJ1-5
cdr3_aa: CASSPDRANQPQHF
cdr3_nt: TGTGCCAGCAGCCCCGACAGGGCCAATCAGCCCCAGCATTTT

v_call: TRBV5-1
clone_size: .
d_call: .
j_call: TRBJ2-5
cdr3_aa: CASSPDTPGRETQYF
cdr3_nt: TGCGCCAGCAGCCCGGACACGCCGGGTAGGGAGACCCAGTACTTC

v_call: TRBV5-6
clone_size: .
d_call: TRBD2
j_call: TRBJ2-2
cdr3_aa: CASSLETPLAGVLSGELFF
cdr3_nt: TGTGCCAGCAGCTTGGAAACACCTCTAGCGGGAGTTTTATCCGGGGAGCTGTTTTTT

v_call: TRBV10-1
clone_size: .
d_call: .
j_call: TRBJ2-1
cdr3_aa: CASAPGVYNEQFF
cdr3_nt: TGCGCCAGCGCCCCGGGAGTATACAATGAGCAGTTCTTC

v_call: TRBV7-2
clone_size: .
d_call: .
j_call: TRBJ1-2
cdr3_aa: CASSLAGSAYGYTF
cdr3_nt: TGTGCCAGCAGCTTAGCTGGCAGCGCCTATGGCTACACCTTC

v_call: TRBV5-6
clone_size: once
d_call: .
j_call: TRBJ1-3
cdr3_aa: CASSLDTGWYGNTIYF
cdr3_nt: TGTGCCAGCAGCTTGGATACAGGATGGTACGGAAACACCATATATTTT

v_call: TRBV6-6
clone_size: .
d_call: TRBD1
j_call: TRBJ2-1
cdr3_aa: CASSPGTVNEQFF
cdr3_nt: TGTGCCAGCAGCCCAGGGACAGTAAATGAGCAGTTCTTC

v_call: TRBV5-6
clone_size: .
d_call: TRBD1
j_call: TRBJ2-1
cdr3_aa: CASSPGQGPNNEQFF
cdr3_nt: TGTGCCAGCAGCCCTGGACAGGGACCTAACAATGAGCAGTTCTTC

v_call: TRBV27
clone_size: .
d_call: .
j_call: TRBJ1-5
cdr3_aa: CAISERQHQPQHF
cdr3_nt: TGTGCCATCTCAGAAAGACAGCATCAGCCCCAGCATTTT

v_call: TRBV7-3
clone_size: .
d_call: .
j_call: TRBJ2-2
cdr3_aa: CASSLGSGDTGELFF
cdr3_nt: TGTGCCAGCAGCTTAGGTAGCGGAGACACCGGGGAGCTGTTTTTT

v_call: TRBV27
clone_size: once
d_call: .
j_call: TRBJ1-5
cdr3_aa: CASSKAETYSNQPQHF
cdr3_nt: TGTGCCAGCAGTAAGGCAGAGACTTATAGCAATCAGCCCCAGCATTTT

v_call: TRBV28
clone_size: .
d_call: .
j_call: TRBJ2-3
cdr3_aa: CASSLTREVPDTQYF
cdr3_nt: TGTGCCAGCAGTTTAACTAGAGAGGTCCCAGATACGCAGTATTTT

v_call: TRBV29-1
clone_size: .
d_call: .
j_call: TRBJ1-1
cdr3_aa: CSVDGGWVPEAFF
cdr3_nt: TGCAGCGTTGATGGGGGCTGGGTGCCTGAAGCTTTCTTT

v_call: TRBV9
clone_size: .
d_call: .
j_call: TRBJ2-1
cdr3_aa: CASSVEGRGEQFF
cdr3_nt: TGTGCCAGCAGCGTAGAAGGTAGGGGTGAGCAGTTCTTC

v_call: TRBV13
clone_size: once
d_call: .
j_call: TRBJ2-5
cdr3_aa: CASSSPFQETQYF
cdr3_nt: TGTGCCAGCAGCTCCCCGTTCCAAGAGACCCAGTACTTC

v_call: TRBV19
clone_size: .
d_call: .
j_call: TRBJ1-2
cdr3_aa: CASSMRRRYYGYTF
cdr3_nt: TGTGCCAGTAGTATGAGGAGACGGTACTATGGCTACACCTTC

v_call: TRBV21-1
clone_size: .
d_call: .
j_call: TRBJ1-4
cdr3_aa: CASSKSTATNEKLFF
cdr3_nt: TGTGCCAGCAGCAAGAGCACCGCAACTAATGAAAAACTGTTTTTT

v_call: TRBV2
clone_size: .
d_call: .
j_call: TRBJ2-7
cdr3_aa: CASREVGLSYEQYF
cdr3_nt: TGTGCCAGCAGGGAAGTTGGGCTCTCCTACGAGCAGTACTTC

v_call: TRBV14
clone_size: .
d_call: .
j_call: TRBJ1-1
cdr3_aa: CASSQVRLRSSRMSEAFF
cdr3_nt: TGTGCCAGCAGCCAAGTTCGATTGAGGAGTTCGAGAATGTCTGAAGCTTTCTTT

v_call: TRBV29-1
clone_size: .
d_call: .
j_call: TRBJ2-3
cdr3_aa: CSVSLTGRTDTQYF
cdr3_nt: TGCAGCGTTTCTCTGACAGGCCGCACAGATACGCAGTATTTT

v_call: TRBV7-3
clone_size: .
d_call: TRBD1
j_call: TRBJ1-1
cdr3_aa: CASSEQGTNTEAFF
cdr3_nt: TGTGCCAGCAGCGAACAGGGGACGAACACTGAAGCTTTCTTT

v_call: TRBV27
clone_size: .
d_call: .
j_call: TRBJ2-7
cdr3_aa: CASSVDRSTYEQYF
cdr3_nt: TGTGCCAGCAGTGTCGACAGGTCTACCTACGAGCAGTACTTC